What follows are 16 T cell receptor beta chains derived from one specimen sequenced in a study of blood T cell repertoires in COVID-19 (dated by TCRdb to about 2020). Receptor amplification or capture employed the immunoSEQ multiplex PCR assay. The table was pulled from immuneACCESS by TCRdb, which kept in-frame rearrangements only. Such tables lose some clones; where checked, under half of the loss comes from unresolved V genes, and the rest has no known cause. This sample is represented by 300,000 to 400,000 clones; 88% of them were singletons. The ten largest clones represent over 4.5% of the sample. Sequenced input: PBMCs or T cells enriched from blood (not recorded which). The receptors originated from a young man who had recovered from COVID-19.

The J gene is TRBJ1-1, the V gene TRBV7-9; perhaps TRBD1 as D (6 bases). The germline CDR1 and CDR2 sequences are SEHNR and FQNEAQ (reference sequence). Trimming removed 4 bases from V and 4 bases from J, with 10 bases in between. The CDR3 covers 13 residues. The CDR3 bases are TGTGCCAGCAGCTCTACAGGGATCACTGAAGCTTTCTTT. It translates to CASSSTGITEAFF.

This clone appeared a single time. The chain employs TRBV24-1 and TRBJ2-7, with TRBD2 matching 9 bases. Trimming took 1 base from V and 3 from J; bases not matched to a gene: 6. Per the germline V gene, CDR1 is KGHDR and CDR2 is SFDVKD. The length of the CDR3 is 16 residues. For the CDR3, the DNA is TGTGCCACCAGTGATTTAGTGGCTAGCGGGGTCTACGAGCAGTACTTC. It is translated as CATSDLVASGVYEQYF.

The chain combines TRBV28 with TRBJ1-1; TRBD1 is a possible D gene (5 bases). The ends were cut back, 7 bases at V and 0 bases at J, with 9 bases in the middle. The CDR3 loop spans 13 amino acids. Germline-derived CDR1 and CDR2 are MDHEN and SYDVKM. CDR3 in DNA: TGTGCCAGCACAGGGAATGTGAACACTGAAGCTTTCTTT. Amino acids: CASTGNVNTEAFF. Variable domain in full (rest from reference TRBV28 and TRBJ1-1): DVKVTQSSRYLVKRTGEKVFLECVQDMDHENMFWYRQDPGLGLRLIYFSYDVKMKEKGDIPEGYSVSREKKERFSLILESASTNQTSMYLCASTGNVNTEAFFGQGTRLTVV.

CDR3 coding DNA: TGTGCCAGCAGTGTAGGACTAGCGAGGTCAGATACGCAGTATTTT. Amino acid sequence: CASSVGLARSDTQYF. The rearrangement links TRBV6-4 to TRBJ2-3; 9 bases line up with TRBD2. The CDR3 extends over 15 amino acids. Looked up from germline, CDR1 is MRHNA and CDR2 is SNTAGT. Germline trimming cut 4 bases from V and 4 bases from J; bases unmatched to any gene: 6.

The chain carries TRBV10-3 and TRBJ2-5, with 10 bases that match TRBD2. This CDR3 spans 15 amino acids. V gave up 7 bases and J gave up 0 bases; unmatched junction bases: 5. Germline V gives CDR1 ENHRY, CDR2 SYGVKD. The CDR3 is CAIISAGGYQETQYF. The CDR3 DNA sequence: TGTGCCATCATTTCAGCGGGGGGGTACCAAGAGACCCAGTACTTC.

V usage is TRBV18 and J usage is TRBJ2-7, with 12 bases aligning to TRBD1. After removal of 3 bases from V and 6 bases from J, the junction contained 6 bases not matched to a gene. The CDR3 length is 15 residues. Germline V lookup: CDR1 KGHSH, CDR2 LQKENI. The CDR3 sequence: CASSPSGTGGVEQYF. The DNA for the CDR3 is TGTGCCAGCTCACCCTCCGGGACAGGGGGCGTCGAGCAGTACTTC.

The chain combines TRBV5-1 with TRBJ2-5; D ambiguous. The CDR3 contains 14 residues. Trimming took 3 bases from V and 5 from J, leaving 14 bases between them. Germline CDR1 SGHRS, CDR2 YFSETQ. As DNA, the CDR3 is TGCGCCAGCAGCTCGGTCCCGCCTCGGGAGACCCAGTACTTC. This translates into CASSSVPPRETQYF.

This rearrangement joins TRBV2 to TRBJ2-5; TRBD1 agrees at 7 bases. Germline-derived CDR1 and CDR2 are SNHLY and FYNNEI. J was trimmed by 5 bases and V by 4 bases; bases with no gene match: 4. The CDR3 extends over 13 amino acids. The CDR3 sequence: CASSVDRAETQYF. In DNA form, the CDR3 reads TGTGCCAGCAGTGTAGACAGGGCGGAGACCCAGTACTTC.

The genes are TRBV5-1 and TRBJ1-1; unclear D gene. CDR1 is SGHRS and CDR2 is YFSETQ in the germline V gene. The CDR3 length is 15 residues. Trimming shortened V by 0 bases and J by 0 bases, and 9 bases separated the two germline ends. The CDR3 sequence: CASSLVVSMNTEAFF. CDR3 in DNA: TGCGCCAGCAGCTTGGTCGTATCTATGAACACTGAAGCTTTCTTT.

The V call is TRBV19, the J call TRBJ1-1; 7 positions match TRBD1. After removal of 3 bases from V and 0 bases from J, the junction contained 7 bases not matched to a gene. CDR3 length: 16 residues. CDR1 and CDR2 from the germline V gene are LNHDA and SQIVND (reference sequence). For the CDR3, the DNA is TGTGCCAGTAGTATTGGAGGGGGCATTATGAACACTGAAGCTTTCTTT. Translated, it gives CASSIGGGIMNTEAFF.

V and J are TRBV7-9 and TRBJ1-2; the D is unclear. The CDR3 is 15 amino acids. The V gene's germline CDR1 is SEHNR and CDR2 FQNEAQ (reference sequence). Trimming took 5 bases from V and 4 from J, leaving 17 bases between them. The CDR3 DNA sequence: TGTGCCAGCAGCCCCTGGTCAGCGGCGGTCTATGGCTACACCTTC. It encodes CASSPWSAAVYGYTF.

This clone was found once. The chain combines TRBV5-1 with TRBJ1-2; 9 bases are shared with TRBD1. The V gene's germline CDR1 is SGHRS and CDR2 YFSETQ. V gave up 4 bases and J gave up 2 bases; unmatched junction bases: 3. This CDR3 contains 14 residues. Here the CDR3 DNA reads TGCGCCAGCAGCCCGGACAGGGGAAACTATGGCTACACCTTC. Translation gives CASSPDRGNYGYTF.

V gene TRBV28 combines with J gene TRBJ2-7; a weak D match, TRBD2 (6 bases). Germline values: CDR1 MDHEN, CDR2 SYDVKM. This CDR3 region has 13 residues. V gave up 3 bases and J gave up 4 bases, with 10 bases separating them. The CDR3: CASSFAGGYEQYF. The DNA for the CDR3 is TGTGCCAGCAGTTTTGCCGGGGGTTACGAGCAGTACTTC.

This CDR3 is CAISGGGSRGNTGELFF. The DNA of the CDR3 is TGTGCCATCAGTGGGGGAGGGTCCCGCGGAAACACCGGGGAGCTGTTTTTT. The chain employs TRBV10-3 and TRBJ2-2; 7 bases are a match to TRBD2. The CDR3 sequence is 17 residues long. Germline loops: CDR1 ENHRY, CDR2 SYGVKD. The V segment lost 4 bases and the J segment 2 bases; nucleotides outside the gene matches: 10.

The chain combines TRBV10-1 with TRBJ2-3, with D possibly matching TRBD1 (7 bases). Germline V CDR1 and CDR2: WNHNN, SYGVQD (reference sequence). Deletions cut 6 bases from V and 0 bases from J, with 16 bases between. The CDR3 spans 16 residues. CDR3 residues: CASSILQGGSTDTQYF. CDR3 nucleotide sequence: TGCGCCAGCAGCATTCTCCAGGGGGGTAGCACAGATACGCAGTATTTT.

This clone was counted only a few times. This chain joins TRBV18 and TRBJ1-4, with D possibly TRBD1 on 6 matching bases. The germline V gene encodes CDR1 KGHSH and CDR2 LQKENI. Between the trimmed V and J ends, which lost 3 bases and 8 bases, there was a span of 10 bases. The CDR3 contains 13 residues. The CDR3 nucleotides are TGTGCCAGCTCACCGGCAGGGGACGAAAAACTGTTTTTT. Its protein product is CASSPAGDEKLFF. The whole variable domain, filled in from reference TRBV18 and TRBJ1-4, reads NAGVMQNPRHLVRRRGQEARLRCSPMKGHSHVYWYRQLPEEGLKFMVYLQKENIIDESGMPKERFSAEFPKEGPSILRIQQVVRGDSAAYFCASSPAGDEKLFFGSGTQLSVL.